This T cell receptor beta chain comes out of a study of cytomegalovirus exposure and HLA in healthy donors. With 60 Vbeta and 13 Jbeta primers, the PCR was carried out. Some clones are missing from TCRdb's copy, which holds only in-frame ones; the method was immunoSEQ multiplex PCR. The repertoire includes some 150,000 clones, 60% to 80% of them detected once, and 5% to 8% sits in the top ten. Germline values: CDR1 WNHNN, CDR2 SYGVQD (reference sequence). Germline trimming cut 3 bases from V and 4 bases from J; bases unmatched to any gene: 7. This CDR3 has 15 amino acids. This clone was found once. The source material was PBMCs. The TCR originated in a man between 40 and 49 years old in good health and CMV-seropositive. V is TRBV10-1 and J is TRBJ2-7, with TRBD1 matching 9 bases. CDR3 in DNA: TGCGCCAGCAGTGACGGGACAGGGATTTCGTACGAGCAGTACTTC. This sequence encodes CASSDGTGISYEQYF.